The 22 T cell receptor beta chains listed next were all sequenced from one sample in a study of early T cells in non-severe SARS-CoV-2 infection. TCRdb redid the calling of the 5' RACE reads with MiXCR, one entry per CDR3 protein. The sample shows more than 20,000 distinct CDR3 sequences, roughly 5.6% of them seen only once. The sample here was whole blood, taken at baseline. The origin of the receptors is an adult who was a healthcare worker with PCR-confirmed SARS-CoV-2 infection or an uninfected control (not recorded which).

V gene TRBV7-8 combines with J gene TRBJ1-1; possible D gene TRBD1, 5 bases. This CDR3 has 13 residues. The germline V gene has CDR1 SGHVS and CDR2 FQNEAQ. V was shortened by 4 bases and J by 6 bases, with 12 bases between the two germline ends. CDR3 coding DNA: TGTGCCAGCAGCTCATCGCAGGGCGCTGAAGCTTTCTTT. It encodes CASSSSQGAEAFF.

This clonotype was counted only a few times. J is TRBJ1-1 and V is TRBV20-1; D call uncertain. Germline CDR1 reads DFQATT; CDR2 reads SNEGSKA (reference sequence). V was pared by 0 bases and J by 10 bases, with 12 bases between. This CDR3 has 12 residues. The CDR3: CSARDRAAGAFF. The CDR3 DNA follows: TGCAGTGCTAGAGATAGGGCCGCGGGAGCTTTCTTT.

By frequency in the sample, this clonotype is medium-sized. The chain carries TRBV7-9 and TRBJ1-2; D remains unclear. Germline values: CDR1 SEHNR, CDR2 FQNEAQ (reference sequence). V lost 0 bases, J lost 2 bases, and 13 bases lay in between. The CDR3 consists of 16 residues. The CDR3 spells CASSLAGVQVNYGYTF. The DNA of the CDR3 is TGTGCCAGCAGCTTAGCCGGCGTACAAGTAAACTATGGCTACACCTTC.

This clonotype turned up a few times. V gene TRBV3-1 combines with J gene TRBJ2-1; TRBD1 aligns across 7 bases. Germline assignment: CDR1 LGHDT and CDR2 YNNKEL (reference sequence). V shed 0 bases and J 7 bases; nucleotides not matched to a gene: 12. This CDR3 has 17 residues. The CDR3 nucleotides read TGTGCCAGCAGCCAAGATCTGCAGGGGGTCCTGGGAAATGAGCAGTTCTTC. This translates into CASSQDLQGVLGNEQFF.

The chain joins TRBV20-1 to TRBJ1-4, with D uncertain. The CDR3 is 14 amino acids. From germline, CDR1 is DFQATT and CDR2 SNEGSKA (reference sequence). The V and J ends lost 0 bases and 7 bases respectively, with 12 bases between them. Here the CDR3 reads CSARDRSGGEKLFF. In DNA form, the CDR3 reads TGCAGTGCTAGAGATCGCTCAGGAGGTGAAAAACTGTTTTTT.

This clonotype came up many times. The chain employs TRBV7-9 and TRBJ2-5; D uncertain. This CDR3 spans 15 amino acids. CDR1 and CDR2 from the germline V gene are SEHNR and FQNEAQ (reference sequence). V was trimmed by 0 bases and J by 5 bases, leaving 13 bases between them. CDR3 loop: CASSLATDPWETQYF. Written as DNA, the CDR3 is TGTGCCAGCAGCTTAGCGACCGACCCCTGGGAGACCCAGTACTTC.

The gene calls are TRBV5-6 and TRBJ1-1; D gene unclear. Trimming pared 4 bases from V and 5 bases from J, leaving 24 bases between. Germline values: CDR1 SGHDT, CDR2 YYEEEE. This CDR3 contains 17 residues. As DNA, the CDR3 is TGTGCCAGCAGCACAATACCGGGCCCCGAAGGTGAGACTGAAGCTTTCTTT. Its protein is CASSTIPGPEGETEAFF.

In its sample, this clonotype was seen a few times. The J gene is TRBJ2-7, the V gene TRBV7-9; D uncertain. Trimming left V 3 bases short and J 4 bases short, with 22 bases between. There are 17 residues in the CDR3. Germline V gene lookup returns CDR1 SEHNR and CDR2 FQNEAQ (reference sequence). The CDR3 coding sequence is TGTGCCAGCAGCTTTTCCCGGGCCAGAGACCAACCTTACGAGCAGTACTTC. Translated, it gives CASSFSRARDQPYEQYF.

This clonotype was counted only a few times. The chain joins TRBV13 to TRBJ2-6, with D perhaps TRBD1 (6 bases). Per germline, CDR1 PRHDT and CDR2 FYEKMQ (reference sequence). This CDR3 has 21 amino acids. The V and J ends lost 5 bases and 2 bases respectively, with 28 bases between them. This chain's CDR3 is CASSEIRDINHGTAGANVLTF. CDR3 nucleotides: TGTGCCAGCAGCGAAATCCGGGACATAAATCATGGGACGGCTGGGGCCAACGTCCTGACTTTC.

In this sample, this clonotype turned up many times. The CDR3 loop reads CASSPGVGNSNQPQHF. In nucleotides, the CDR3 is TGTGCCAGCAGTCCCGGTGTGGGAAATAGCAATCAGCCCCAGCATTTT. The chain uses TRBV12-3 or TRBV12-4 and TRBJ1-5; D gene unclear. This CDR3 region has 16 residues. V was cut by 5 bases and J by 0 bases, with 14 bases left in between.

There are many counts of this clonotype. In DNA, the CDR3 is TGCGCCAGCAGCCAAGGGACAGGGAGCTCCTACGAGCAGTACTTC. It translates to CASSQGTGSSYEQYF. This chain joins TRBV4-3 and TRBJ2-7, with 8 nucleotides matching TRBD1. The trim removed 1 base at V and 0 bases at J, leaving 2 bases unmatched. Germline-derived CDR1 and CDR2 are LGHNA and YSLEER. The CDR3 is made up of 15 amino acids.

This clonotype has ten or more counts. This chain joins TRBV2 and TRBJ1-4; D unresolved. The V gene's germline CDR1 is SNHLY and CDR2 FYNNEI. The CDR3 runs to 16 residues. Trimming took 3 bases from V and 6 from J, leaving 17 bases between them. This chain's CDR3 is CASSEEKGFGYEKLFF. In DNA, the CDR3 is TGTGCCAGCAGTGAGGAAAAAGGATTTGGTTATGAAAAACTGTTTTTT.

There are a few counts of this clonotype. The chain combines TRBV6-1 with TRBJ1-1; no clear D. Between the trimmed V and J ends, which lost 1 base and 7 bases, there was a span of 1 base. The CDR3 spans 10 residues. Per the germline V gene, CDR1 is MNHNS and CDR2 is SASEGT. CDR3 sequence: CASSEVEAFF. The CDR3 DNA is TGTGCCAGCAGTGAAGTTGAAGCTTTCTTT.

Many counts were recorded for this clonotype. V and J are TRBV2 and TRBJ1-1; the D gene is possibly TRBD1 (6 bases). Trimming cost V 5 bases and J 3 bases, with 13 bases left between them. The CDR3 contains 14 residues. Looked up from germline, CDR1 is SNHLY and CDR2 is FYNNEI. In nucleotides, the CDR3 is TGTGCCAGCAGTTTTTTAGGGGGGGACACTGAAGCTTTCTTT. Amino acid sequence: CASSFLGGDTEAFF.

This clonotype appeared many times. The chain joins TRBV24-1 to TRBJ2-3; TRBD1 or TRBD2 may be the D gene (5 bases each). The germline V and J ends were trimmed by 2 bases and 2 bases, with 13 bases remaining between them. Germline CDR1 and CDR2: KGHDR and SFDVKD. The CDR3 spans 16 residues. Written as DNA, the CDR3 is TGTGCCACCAGTGATTCCGGGGACGGCACCACAGATACGCAGTATTTT. Translating it yields CATSDSGDGTTDTQYF.

This clonotype was detected only a few times. V is TRBV7-3 and J is TRBJ2-4; D call uncertain. In germline, CDR1 is SGHTA, CDR2 FQGTGA. The CDR3 is 15 residues long. V was shortened by 2 bases and J by 0 bases, with 8 bases between the two germline ends. The CDR3 DNA reads TGTGCCAGCAGCTTAGATGAAGTAGCCAAAAACATTCAGTACTTC. Protein: CASSLDEVAKNIQYF. The full variable domain, completed using reference TRBV7-3 and TRBJ2-4, is GAGVSQTPSNKVTEKGKYVELRCDPISGHTALYWYRQSLGQGPEFLIYFQGTGAADDSGLPNDRFFAVRPEGSVSTLKIQRTERGDSAVYLCASSLDEVAKNIQYFGAGTRLSVL.

This clonotype was recorded a few times. The chain has TRBV12-3 or TRBV12-4 and TRBJ2-1; tentatively, D is TRBD2 (5 bases). This CDR3 is built from 14 residues. V shed 6 bases and J shed 5 bases, with 14 bases lying between them. CDR3 protein: CASSPQLGNNEQFF. The CDR3 coding sequence is TGTGCCAGCAGCCCCCAACTAGGGAACAATGAGCAGTTCTTC.

This clonotype qualifies as medium-sized. The chain has TRBV15 and TRBJ2-7, with D perhaps matching TRBD2 (5 bases). Trimming stripped 1 base from V and 3 bases from J, with 13 bases between. CDR1 and CDR2 from the germline V gene are LNHNV and YYDKDF (reference sequence). This CDR3 has 15 residues. CDR3 loop: CATSRGRGQNYEQYF. The CDR3 nucleotides read TGTGCCACCAGCAGAGGGAGAGGGCAGAACTACGAGCAGTACTTC.

This clonotype was recorded many times. This chain links TRBV5-6 with TRBJ1-2; D not resolved. V lost 0 bases and J 5 bases, leaving 11 bases between the germline ends. The germline gives CDR1 SGHDT, CDR2 YYEEEE. The CDR3 runs to 14 residues. The CDR3 region has the DNA TGTGCCAGCAGCTTGGCCGTGGGGTATTATGGCTACACCTTC. Amino acids: CASSLAVGYYGYTF.

This clonotype was seen at least ten times. The gene calls are TRBV3-2 and TRBJ1-5; the table's D call, TRBD1, has no DNA check behind it. TRBV3-2 is a recognized pseudogene. The CDR3 loop spans 15 amino acids. CDR3 nucleotides: TGTGGGGCCAGGGGGCCTCGGAATAGCAATCAGCCCCAGCATTTT. Translating it yields CGARGPRNSNQPQHF.

In its sample, this clonotype was seen a few times. The gene calls are TRBV29-1 and TRBJ2-3, with 9 bases fitting TRBD1. J lost 4 bases, V lost 7 bases, and 9 bases had no gene match. This CDR3 is built from 14 residues. Looked up from germline, CDR1 is SQVTM and CDR2 is ANQGSEA. This CDR3 is CSAGPGQGADTQYF. The CDR3 bases are TGCAGCGCGGGACCGGGACAGGGTGCAGATACGCAGTATTTT.

This clonotype has more than one count but fewer than ten. The chain has TRBV18 and TRBJ2-7; D not resolved. The length of the CDR3 is 14 residues. CDR1 KGHSH and CDR2 LQKENI come from the germline V gene. V was pared by 4 bases and J by 2 bases, with 12 bases between. The CDR3 sequence is CASSRTEPPYEQYF. The CDR3 coding sequence is TGTGCCAGCTCACGGACCGAGCCCCCCTACGAGCAGTACTTC.